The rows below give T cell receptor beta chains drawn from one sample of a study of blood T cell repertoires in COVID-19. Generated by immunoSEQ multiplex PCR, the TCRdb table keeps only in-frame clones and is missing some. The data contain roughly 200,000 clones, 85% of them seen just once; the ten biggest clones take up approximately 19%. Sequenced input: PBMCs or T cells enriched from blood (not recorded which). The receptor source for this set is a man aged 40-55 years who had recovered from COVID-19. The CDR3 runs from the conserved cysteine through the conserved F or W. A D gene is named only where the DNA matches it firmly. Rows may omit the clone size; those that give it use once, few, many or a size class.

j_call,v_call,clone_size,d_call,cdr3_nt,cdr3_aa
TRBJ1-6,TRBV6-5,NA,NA,TGTGCCACCATTACAGGGACCTCACCCCTCCACTTT,CATITGTSPLHF
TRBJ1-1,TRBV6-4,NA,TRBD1,TGTGCCAGCAGTGATGACAGGGTGGATTTGAACACTGAAGCTTTCTTT,CASSDDRVDLNTEAFF
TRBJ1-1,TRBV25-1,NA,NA,TGTGCCAGCAGTGATCCCCAGGGTAGCACTGAAGCTTTCTTT,CASSDPQGSTEAFF
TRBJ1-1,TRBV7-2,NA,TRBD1,TGTGCCAGCAGCACCACCGGGACAGCCCCGGGAGAAGCTTTCTTT,CASSTTGTAPGEAFF
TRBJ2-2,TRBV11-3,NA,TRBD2,TGTGCCAGCAGCAAACGGACTAGTTATGCCGGGGAGCTGTTTTTT,CASSKRTSYAGELFF
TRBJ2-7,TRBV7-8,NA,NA,TGTGCCAGCAGCCCGGGAGTTTCAGGGACCTACGAGCAGTACTTC,CASSPGVSGTYEQYF
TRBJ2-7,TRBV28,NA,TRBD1,TGTGCCAGCAGTTTATGGGACAGGGTTAACGAGCAGTACTTC,CASSLWDRVNEQYF
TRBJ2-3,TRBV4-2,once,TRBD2,TGTGCCAGCAGCGCTAGCGGGAGCGGGGACACAGATACGCAGTATTTT,CASSASGSGDTDTQYF
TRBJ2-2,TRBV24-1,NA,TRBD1,TGTGCCACCAGTGTCGAGGGACAGCGCGGGGAGCTGTTTTTT,CATSVEGQRGELFF
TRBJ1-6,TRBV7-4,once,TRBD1,TGTGCCAGCAGCTTAGAAAGGGGGGACAGGGCCCACTGCGAGAATTCACCCCTCCACTTT,CASSLERGDRAHCENSPLHF
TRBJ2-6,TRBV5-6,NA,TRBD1,TGTGCCAGCAGCTCTCGACAGGGGGCTTGGTCTGGGGCCAACGTCCTGACTTTC,CASSSRQGAWSGANVLTF
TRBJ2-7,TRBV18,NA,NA,TGTGCCAGCTCACCACCGGACAGATACTCCTACGAGCAGTACTTC,CASSPPDRYSYEQYF
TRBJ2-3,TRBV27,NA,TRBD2,TGTGCCAGCGTGGTAGCGGGAGGGCCACTGACAGATACGCAGTATTTT,CASVVAGGPLTDTQYF
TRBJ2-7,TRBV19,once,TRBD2,TGTGCCAGTAGTATTTCGGGGACTAGCGGAACATCCTACGAGCAGTACTTC,CASSISGTSGTSYEQYF
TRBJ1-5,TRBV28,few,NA,TGTGCCAGCAGTTTTGTACTTAGCAGCAATCAGCCCCAGCATTTT,CASSFVLSSNQPQHF
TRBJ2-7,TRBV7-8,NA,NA,TGTGCCAGCAGCCTTCTCTACGAGCAGTACTTC,CASSLLYEQYF
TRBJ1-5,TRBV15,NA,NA,TGTGCCACCAGCAGAGAAAACACCATCTATCAGCCCCAGCATTTT,CATSRENTIYQPQHF
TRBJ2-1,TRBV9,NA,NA,TGTGCCAGCAGCGTTGAGAGGAGCTCCTACAATGAGCAGTTCTTC,CASSVERSSYNEQFF
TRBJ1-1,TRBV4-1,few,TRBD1,TGCGCCAGCATGACAGGACAGGGTCACACTGAAGCTTTCTTT,CASMTGQGHTEAFF
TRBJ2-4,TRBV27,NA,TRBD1,TGTGCCAGCAGTCTAGGGACAGGGGAACTCAAAAACATTCAGTACTTC,CASSLGTGELKNIQYF